A selection of T cell receptor beta chains follows, all from one sample in a study of shared clonotypes between healthy human individuals. Sequencing used immunoSEQ multiplex PCR; TCRdb keeps in-frame clones, though not all of them. The sample gives over 2 million clones, 85% to 95% of which show up once; 0.1% to 0.15% is in the top ten. Source material: naive CD4+ T cells sorted from blood. These receptors were collected from a man between 18 and 35 years old in good health. CDR3s include the opening cysteine and the closing phenylalanine or tryptophan. Each record gives: V gene, D gene, clone size, J gene, CDR3 protein, CDR3 DNA. The D gene is left open where the match is weak. Clone size is shown for a subset of rows, as once, few, many or a class of expanded clone.

TRBV30,.,few,TRBJ1-2,CAWSVELRYGYTF,TGTGCCTGGAGTGTGGAACTGCGCTATGGCTACACCTTC
TRBV30,.,once,TRBJ1-3,CAWSLTPGNTIYF,TGTGCCTGGTCTCTTACCCCGGGAAACACCATATATTTT
TRBV5-1,TRBD1,.,TRBJ1-4,CASSWGQPPQNEKLFF,TGCGCCAGCAGCTGGGGACAGCCACCCCAAAATGAAAAACTGTTTTTT
TRBV6-5,.,.,TRBJ2-4,CASSRDLNIQYF,TGTGCCAGCAGTAGGGACCTAAACATTCAGTACTTC
TRBV30,TRBD1,few,TRBJ1-5,CAWSVSGGDQPQHF,TGTGCCTGGAGTGTGTCAGGGGGCGATCAGCCCCAGCATTTT
TRBV10-3,.,.,TRBJ1-2,CAISDDSLAGYGYTF,TGTGCCATCAGTGATGACAGCCTCGCGGGATATGGCTACACCTTC
TRBV6-6,.,once,TRBJ2-7,CASSYGGSYEQYF,TGTGCCAGCAGTTACGGCGGCTCCTACGAGCAGTACTTC
TRBV4-1,TRBD1,.,TRBJ1-2,CASSRNSQGSANYGYTF,TGCGCCAGCAGCCGTAACTCACAGGGGTCGGCCAACTATGGCTACACCTTC
TRBV18,.,.,TRBJ2-3,CASSPNAGDTQYF,TGTGCCAGCTCACCCAACGCGGGGGATACGCAGTATTTT
TRBV11-2,TRBD2,.,TRBJ2-2,CASSLSLLAGGPTGELFF,TGTGCCAGCAGCTTATCCCTACTAGCGGGAGGGCCCACCGGGGAGCTGTTTTTT
TRBV10-3,TRBD1,.,TRBJ2-7,CAITGGRDRVNEQYF,TGTGCCATCACCGGAGGCCGGGACAGGGTCAACGAGCAGTACTTC
TRBV6-5,.,.,TRBJ1-1,CASSYSEGAGYTEAFF,TGTGCCAGCAGTTACTCAGAAGGGGCTGGTTACACTGAAGCTTTCTTT
TRBV9,.,.,TRBJ2-1,CASSDDSHNEQFF,TGTGCCAGCAGCGACGACAGCCACAATGAGCAGTTCTTC
TRBV5-4,.,.,TRBJ2-2,CASSLGPGELFF,TGTGCCAGCAGCTTGGGTCCCGGGGAGCTGTTTTTT
TRBV11-2,.,.,TRBJ2-5,CASSHGQNQETQYF,TGTGCCAGCAGCCATGGACAGAACCAAGAGACCCAGTACTTC
TRBV18,.,.,TRBJ2-5,CASSPSAVQETQYF,TGTGCCAGCTCACCATCGGCGGTCCAAGAGACCCAGTACTTC
TRBV6-1,.,.,TRBJ2-7,CASSDSGAPYEQYF,TGTGCCAGCAGTGACTCCGGGGCCCCCTACGAGCAGTACTTC
TRBV5-6,TRBD1,.,TRBJ1-5,CASSLDRGQVNQPQHF,TGTGCCAGCAGCTTGGACCGGGGACAGGTAAACCAGCCCCAGCATTTT
TRBV7-8,.,.,TRBJ2-7,CASSLVFGEQYF,TGTGCCAGCAGCTTAGTTTTTGGCGAGCAGTACTTC